This TCR beta chain is drawn from a study of graft-versus-host responses after intestinal transplantation. Turning to this clone: What it binds is not known.

TCRdb's table, derived via immunoSEQ multiplex PCR, lists solely in-frame clones and lacks some. The sample shows 35,000 to 45,000 clones, 90% to 95% of them seen only once. This TCR was sampled from a human donor who was the organ donor for an intestinal transplant. This sample comprised unstimulated CD8+ T cells sorted from spleen or lymph node cells, obtained before transplant.

Written as DNA, the CDR3 is TGTGCCAGCAGTTTAGTGGGACGGCCCTCCTACGAGCAGTACTTC. It specifies CASSLVGRPSYEQYF. V gene TRBV27 combines with J gene TRBJ2-7; D could derive from TRBD1 or TRBD2 (5 bases each). There are 15 residues in the CDR3. Germline-derived CDR1 and CDR2 are MNHEY and SMNVEV (reference sequence). V shed 2 bases and J shed 0 bases, with 11 bases lying between them.